This T cell receptor beta chain comes out of a study of siplizumab effects on memory and regulatory T cells. Regarding the study as a whole: Left unconfirmed was the suppressive function of proliferating Tregs from siplizumab cultures.

CDR1 is MNHEY and CDR2 is SMNVEV in the germline V gene (reference sequence). This CDR3 region has 14 residues. V trimming: 6 bases; J trimming: 11 bases; junction bases outside the gene matches: 9. The protocol was immunoSEQ multiplex PCR, while the TCRdb copy is restricted to in-frame clones and leaves out a portion. The table has around 72,000 clones, about 90% seen once. This clone was seen only once. Its specificity is not known. This TCR came from a human donor in good health. This chain links TRBV27 with TRBJ1-6, with 8 bases that match TRBD1. Sequencing was carried out using CD8+ T cells sorted from blood. The CDR3 DNA sequence: TGTGCCAGCAGGCCCGGGACAGGTCTGGCACCCCTCCACTTT. This gives the protein CASRPGTGLAPLHF.